These T cell receptor beta chains were read from a single sample in a study of shared clonotypes between healthy human individuals. This table comes from immunoSEQ multiplex PCR, and its TCRdb copy is limited to in-frame clones, with some not included. The sample lists around 530,000 clones; 70% to 80% were seen once. The sequenced sample consisted of PBMCs. All receptors derive from a woman between 40 and 50 years old in good health. Some clones in this sample may be carry-over from other donors' samples. The CDR3 runs from the conserved cysteine through the conserved F or W. Fields, in order: clone size, J gene, V gene, D gene, CDR3 protein, CDR3 DNA. The D gene is left open where the match is weak. A row's size may be missing; if present it is once, few, many or a size class.

size: once
J: TRBJ1-3
V: TRBV7-8
D: NA
CDR3: CASSPEVAGNTIYF
DNA: TGTGCCAGCAGCCCCGAGGTAGCTGGAAACACCATATATTTT

size: NA
J: TRBJ2-2
V: TRBV15
D: TRBD2
CDR3: CATSRTSANTGELFF
DNA: TGTGCCACCAGCCGGACTAGCGCTAACACCGGGGAGCTGTTTTTT

size: once
J: TRBJ1-1
V: TRBV2
D: NA
CDR3: CASSPTRNTEAFF
DNA: TGTGCCAGCAGTCCGACAAGGAACACTGAAGCTTTCTTT

size: once
J: TRBJ2-7
V: TRBV11-3
D: NA
CDR3: CAWSDTYEQYF
DNA: TGTGCCTGGAGCGACACCTACGAGCAGTACTTC

size: NA
J: TRBJ2-7
V: TRBV25-1
D: NA
CDR3: CASSESRGSTYEQYF
DNA: TGTGCCAGCAGTGAATCACGGGGGTCAACCTACGAGCAGTACTTC

size: NA
J: TRBJ1-5
V: TRBV28
D: NA
CDR3: CASSLPGIPQPQHF
DNA: TGTGCCAGCAGTTTACCGGGGATCCCCCAGCCCCAGCATTTT

size: NA
J: TRBJ2-1
V: TRBV7-7
D: TRBD2
CDR3: CASSLGTSGGSSYNEQFF
DNA: TGTGCTAGCAGTTTAGGGACTAGCGGGGGGAGCTCCTACAATGAGCAGTTCTTC

size: NA
J: TRBJ1-2
V: TRBV10-3
D: NA
CDR3: CAISESGGLANYGYTF
DNA: TGTGCCATCAGTGAGTCGGGCGGACTAGCTAACTATGGCTACACCTTC

size: NA
J: TRBJ2-5
V: TRBV23-1
D: NA
CDR3: CASSQSPGRGETQYF
DNA: TGCGCCAGCAGTCAATCGCCGGGTAGAGGAGAGACCCAGTACTTC

size: few
J: TRBJ2-1
V: TRBV29-1
D: NA
CDR3: CSVARHGNEQFF
DNA: TGCAGCGTTGCCAGACATGGCAATGAGCAGTTCTTC

size: NA
J: TRBJ1-4
V: TRBV30
D: TRBD1
CDR3: CAWSWTGGDEKLFF
DNA: TGTGCCTGGAGTTGGACAGGGGGTGATGAAAAACTGTTTTTT

size: NA
J: TRBJ1-5
V: TRBV25-1
D: NA
CDR3: CASSETGPTSNQPQHF
DNA: TGTGCCAGCAGTGAAACCGGCCCCACTAGCAATCAGCCCCAGCATTTT

size: NA
J: TRBJ2-1
V: TRBV28
D: NA
CDR3: CASSLGGSYNEQFF
DNA: TGTGCCAGCAGTTTAGGCGGCTCCTACAATGAGCAGTTCTTC

size: NA
J: TRBJ2-5
V: TRBV5-1
D: TRBD2
CDR3: CASSFGLTLADQETQYF
DNA: TGCGCCAGCAGCTTCGGGTTGACTCTAGCGGATCAAGAGACCCAGTACTTC

size: NA
J: TRBJ2-1
V: TRBV4-3
D: NA
CDR3: CASSQGAGQYNEQFF
DNA: TGCGCCAGCAGCCAAGGAGCGGGACAATACAATGAGCAGTTCTTC

size: NA
J: TRBJ2-3
V: TRBV18
D: NA
CDR3: CASSPLTTTGTSRTGTQYF
DNA: TGTGCCAGCTCACCACTTACGACGACCGGGACAAGCCGCACAGGTACGCAGTATTTT

size: few
J: TRBJ1-1
V: TRBV6-1
D: NA
CDR3: CASSVRARWDTEAFF
DNA: TGTGCCAGCAGTGTTAGGGCCCGGTGGGACACTGAAGCTTTCTTT

size: NA
J: TRBJ2-1
V: TRBV5-1
D: TRBD2
CDR3: CASSSTGTSGNEQFF
DNA: TGCGCCAGCAGTTCGACCGGGACTAGCGGCAATGAGCAGTTCTTC

size: NA
J: TRBJ1-1
V: TRBV5-1
D: NA
CDR3: CASSLGEDTEAFF
DNA: TGCGCCAGCAGCTTGGGGGAGGACACTGAAGCTTTCTTT

size: NA
J: TRBJ1-1
V: TRBV6-1
D: NA
CDR3: CASKQTMNTEAFF
DNA: TGTGCCAGCAAACAGACAATGAACACTGAAGCTTTCTTT

size: NA
J: TRBJ1-5
V: TRBV7-3
D: NA
CDR3: CASSPRTSNQPQHF
DNA: TGTGCCAGCAGCCCGAGAACTAGCAATCAGCCCCAGCATTTT

size: NA
J: TRBJ1-3
V: TRBV5-6
D: NA
CDR3: CASSFTTRGNSGNTIYF
DNA: TGTGCCAGCAGCTTTACCACCCGGGGAAACTCTGGAAACACCATATATTTT

size: NA
J: TRBJ1-5
V: TRBV7-8
D: NA
CDR3: CASSLSGGSNQPQHF
DNA: TGTGCCAGCAGCTTATCGGGGGGGAGCAATCAGCCCCAGCATTTT

size: NA
J: TRBJ2-7
V: TRBV20-1
D: NA
CDR3: CSSGFYEQYF
DNA: TGCAGTAGTGGGTTCTACGAGCAGTACTTC

size: NA
J: TRBJ1-5
V: TRBV11-2
D: TRBD1
CDR3: CASSPVTGSGQPQHF
DNA: TGTGCCAGCAGCCCCGTGACAGGGTCTGGTCAGCCCCAGCATTTT

size: NA
J: TRBJ2-3
V: TRBV28
D: TRBD2
CDR3: CASRTSGRGGTDTQYF
DNA: TGTGCCAGCAGAACTAGCGGGAGAGGGGGTACAGATACGCAGTATTTT

size: NA
J: TRBJ2-1
V: TRBV10-3
D: TRBD1
CDR3: CANRDRGQDEQFF
DNA: TGTGCCAACCGGGACAGGGGGCAGGATGAGCAGTTCTTC

size: NA
J: TRBJ2-7
V: TRBV15
D: TRBD1
CDR3: CATSRDMGQGAQQYF
DNA: TGTGCCACCAGCAGAGACATGGGACAGGGGGCTCAGCAGTACTTC

size: once
J: TRBJ2-3
V: TRBV7-9
D: NA
CDR3: CASSLDRCCTDTQYF
DNA: TGTGCCAGCAGCTTAGACAGGTGCTGCACAGATACGCAGTATTTT

size: once
J: TRBJ1-5
V: TRBV28
D: NA
CDR3: CASSFTGANNQPQHF
DNA: TGTGCCAGCAGTTTCACCGGGGCTAACAATCAGCCCCAGCATTTT

size: NA
J: TRBJ2-7
V: TRBV19
D: NA
CDR3: CASSILDPAGSYEQYF
DNA: TGTGCCAGTAGTATTCTAGATCCCGCCGGCTCCTACGAGCAGTACTTC

size: NA
J: TRBJ1-1
V: TRBV7-9
D: NA
CDR3: CASSLAGNTEAFF
DNA: TGTGCCAGCAGCTTAGCCGGGAACACTGAAGCTTTCTTT

size: NA
J: TRBJ1-1
V: TRBV5-5
D: NA
CDR3: CASSTGLSTEAFF
DNA: TGTGCCAGCAGCACGGGGCTCAGCACTGAAGCTTTCTTT

size: NA
J: TRBJ1-1
V: TRBV28
D: NA
CDR3: CASSFGPTEAFF
DNA: TGTGCCAGCAGTTTTGGTCCCACTGAAGCTTTCTTT

size: NA
J: TRBJ1-2
V: TRBV6-1
D: TRBD1
CDR3: CASSEMSGQGRYTF
DNA: TGTGCCAGCAGTGAAATGTCGGGACAGGGTCGGTACACCTTC

size: few
J: TRBJ2-5
V: TRBV7-2
D: NA
CDR3: CASSLGVETQYF
DNA: TGTGCCAGCAGCTTAGGTGTCGAGACCCAGTACTTC

size: NA
J: TRBJ1-2
V: TRBV7-2
D: NA
CDR3: CASSSASWGYGYTF
DNA: TGTGCCAGCAGTTCAGCCTCCTGGGGGTATGGCTACACCTTC

size: NA
J: TRBJ2-7
V: TRBV5-1
D: TRBD1
CDR3: CASSPTGDRGYVEQYF
DNA: TGCGCCAGCAGCCCTACTGGGGACAGGGGGTACGTCGAGCAGTACTTC

size: NA
J: TRBJ1-2
V: TRBV15
D: NA
CDR3: CATSRDRGSGVYYGYTF
DNA: TGTGCCACCAGCAGAGATAGGGGGAGCGGGGTGTACTATGGCTACACCTTC

size: NA
J: TRBJ2-7
V: TRBV5-4
D: TRBD1
CDR3: CASSLDRESYEQYF
DNA: TGTGCCAGCAGCCTAGACAGGGAATCCTACGAGCAGTACTTC

size: NA
J: TRBJ2-1
V: TRBV29-1
D: TRBD1
CDR3: CSVATGVGEQFF
DNA: TGCAGCGTAGCAACAGGGGTGGGTGAGCAGTTCTTC

size: NA
J: TRBJ2-2
V: TRBV7-6
D: NA
CDR3: CASSSDFNTGELFF
DNA: TGTGCCAGCAGCTCGGACTTTAACACCGGGGAGCTGTTTTTT

size: NA
J: TRBJ2-7
V: TRBV5-1
D: TRBD1
CDR3: CASSSKTGGTPSYEQYF
DNA: TGCGCCAGCAGCTCCAAGACAGGGGGCACTCCTTCCTACGAGCAGTACTTC

size: once
J: TRBJ2-3
V: TRBV25-1
D: TRBD1
CDR3: CASSPDRVVGDTQYF
DNA: TGTGCCAGCAGTCCGGACAGGGTAGTCGGAGATACGCAGTATTTT

size: NA
J: TRBJ2-7
V: TRBV4-1
D: NA
CDR3: CASSQPVHSYEQYF
DNA: TGCGCCAGCAGCCAGCCGGTTCACTCCTACGAGCAGTACTTC